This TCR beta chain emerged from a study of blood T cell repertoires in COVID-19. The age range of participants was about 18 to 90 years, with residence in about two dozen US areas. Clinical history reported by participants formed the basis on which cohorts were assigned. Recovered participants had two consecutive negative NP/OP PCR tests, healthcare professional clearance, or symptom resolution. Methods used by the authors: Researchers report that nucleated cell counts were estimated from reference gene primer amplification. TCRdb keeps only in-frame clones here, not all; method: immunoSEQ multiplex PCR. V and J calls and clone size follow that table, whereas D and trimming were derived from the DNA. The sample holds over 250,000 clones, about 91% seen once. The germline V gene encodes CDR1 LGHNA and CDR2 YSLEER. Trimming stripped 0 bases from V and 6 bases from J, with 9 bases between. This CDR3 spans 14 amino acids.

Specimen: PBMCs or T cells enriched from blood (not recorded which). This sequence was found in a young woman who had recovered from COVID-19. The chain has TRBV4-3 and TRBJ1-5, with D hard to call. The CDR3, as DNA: TGCGCCAGCAGCCAAGATCTAGTGGGTCAGCCCCAGCATTTT. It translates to CASSQDLVGQPQHF.